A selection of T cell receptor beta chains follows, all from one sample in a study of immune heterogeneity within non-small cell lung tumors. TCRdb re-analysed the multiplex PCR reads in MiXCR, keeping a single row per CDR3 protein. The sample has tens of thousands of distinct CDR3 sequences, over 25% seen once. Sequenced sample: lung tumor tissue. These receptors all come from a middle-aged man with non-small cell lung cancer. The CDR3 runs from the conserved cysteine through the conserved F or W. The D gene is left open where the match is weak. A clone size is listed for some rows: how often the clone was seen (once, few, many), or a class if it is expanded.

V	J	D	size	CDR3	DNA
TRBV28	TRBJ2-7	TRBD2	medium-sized	CASASLAESYEQYF	TGTGCCAGCGCCTCTCTAGCGGAGTCTTACGAGCAGTACTTC
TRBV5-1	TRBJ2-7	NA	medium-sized	CASSRTTSYEQYF	TGCGCCAGCAGCCGGACCACCTCCTACGAGCAGTACTTC
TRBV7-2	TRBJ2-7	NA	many	CASSLVLDADYEQYF	TGTGCCAGCAGCTTAGTGCTCGACGCCGACTACGAGCAGTACTTC
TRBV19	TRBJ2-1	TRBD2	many	CASSMGLAGSSYNEQFF	TGTGCCAGTAGTATGGGACTAGCGGGGTCCTCCTACAATGAGCAGTTCTTC
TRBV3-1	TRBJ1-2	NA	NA	CTSSQDAGTANYGYTF	TGTACCAGCAGCCAAGATGCTGGGACGGCTAACTATGGCTACACCTTC
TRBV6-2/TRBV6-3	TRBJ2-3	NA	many	CASRPDSVKWDTQYF	TGTGCCAGCAGACCTGACAGCGTCAAATGGGATACGCAGTATTTT
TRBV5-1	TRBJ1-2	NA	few	CASCPFLPENYGYTF	TGCGCCAGCTGTCCGTTTCTGCCGGAAAACTATGGCTACACCTTC
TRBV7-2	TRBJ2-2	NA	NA	CASSPRRGTGGELFF	TGTGCCAGCAGCCCCCGGCGCGGGACGGGCGGGGAGCTGTTTTTT
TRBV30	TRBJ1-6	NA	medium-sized	CAWSVAGGLSPLHF	TGTGCCTGGAGTGTAGCAGGAGGACTTTCACCCCTCCACTTT
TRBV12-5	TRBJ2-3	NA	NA	CASGLVQGLTDTQYF	TGTGCTAGTGGTTTGGTGCAGGGACTCACAGATACGCAGTATTTT
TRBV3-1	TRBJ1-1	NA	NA	CASSQDRQLEAFF	TGTGCCAGCAGCCAAGATCGACAGCTAGAAGCTTTCTTT
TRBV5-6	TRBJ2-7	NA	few	CASRREQGRSYEQYF	TGTGCCAGCAGACGGGAACAGGGTCGTTCCTACGAGCAGTACTTC
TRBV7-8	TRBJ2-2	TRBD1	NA	CASSPGTAAGELFF	TGTGCCAGCAGCCCCGGGACAGCGGCCGGGGAGCTGTTTTTT
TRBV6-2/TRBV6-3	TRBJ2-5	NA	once	CASSTRASGPQETQYF	TGTGCCAGCAGTACGCGGGCCTCCGGCCCCCAAGAGACCCAGTACTTC
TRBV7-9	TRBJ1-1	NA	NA	CASSLEWTEAFF	TGTGCCAGCAGCTTAGAGTGGACTGAAGCTTTCTTT
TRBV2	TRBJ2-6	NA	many	CASSVSHSGANVLTF	TGTGCCAGCAGTGTATCCCACTCTGGGGCCAACGTCCTGACTTTC
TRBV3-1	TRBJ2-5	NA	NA	CASSHFVRTQYF	TGTGCCAGCAGCCATTTCGTTAGGACCCAGTACTTC
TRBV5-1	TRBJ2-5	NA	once	CASSLAETQYF	TGCGCCAGCAGCTTGGCAGAGACCCAGTACTTC
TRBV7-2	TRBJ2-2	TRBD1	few	CASRPPGTGGAYSGELFF	TGTGCCAGCAGACCCCCGGGGACAGGGGGCGCGTATTCCGGGGAGCTGTTTTTT
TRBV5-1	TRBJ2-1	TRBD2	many	CASSRLAGGLNNEQFF	TGCGCCAGCAGCCGACTAGCGGGAGGGCTCAACAATGAGCAGTTCTTC
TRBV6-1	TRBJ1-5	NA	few	CASSLGVGSRSNQPQHF	TGTGCCAGCAGCCTCGGAGTTGGAAGCCGTAGCAATCAGCCCCAGCATTTT
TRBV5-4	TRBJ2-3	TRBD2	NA	CASSLGLAEATDTQYF	TGTGCCAGCAGCCTCGGACTAGCTGAAGCCACAGATACGCAGTATTTT
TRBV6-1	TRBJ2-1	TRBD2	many	CASSPSGASYNEQFF	TGTGCCAGCAGCCCTAGCGGGGCATCCTACAATGAGCAGTTCTTC
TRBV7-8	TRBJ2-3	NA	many	CASSLARASSTDTQYF	TGTGCCAGCAGCTTAGCTCGCGCCTCTAGCACAGATACGCAGTATTTT
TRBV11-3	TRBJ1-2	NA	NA	CASSPGVGGFRYTF	TGTGCCAGCAGCCCTGGGGTTGGGGGGTTTCGCTACACCTTC